Listed here are 4 T cell receptor beta chains from one sample, sequenced in a study of T cell responses to AZD1222 COVID-19 vaccine. TCRdb's table, derived via immunoSEQ multiplex PCR, lists solely in-frame clones and lacks some. The sample contains about 200,000 clones, approximately 90% of which appear only once. The source material was peripheral blood, sampled 28 days after the second AZD1222 dose. These receptor sequences come from an adult who received the AZD1222 COVID-19 vaccine.

The rearrangement links TRBV14 to TRBJ1-1, with no clear D. The CDR3 spans 13 residues. V gave up 4 bases and J gave up 0 bases, with 6 bases separating them. Germline-derived CDR1 and CDR2 are SGHDN and FVKESK. DNA of the CDR3: TGTGCCAGCAGCCCTAGATTGAACACTGAAGCTTTCTTT. It encodes CASSPRLNTEAFF.

This rearrangement joins TRBV7-2 to TRBJ2-1, with no clear D. Trimming shortened V by 5 bases and J by 0 bases, and 11 bases separated the two germline ends. This CDR3 is 15 amino acids long. CDR1 is SGHTA, CDR2 FQGNSA, per germline. This chain's CDR3 is CASSPTMSSYNEQFF. DNA for the CDR3: TGTGCCAGCAGCCCAACTATGAGCTCCTACAATGAGCAGTTCTTC.

The chain recombines TRBV7-2 with TRBJ1-4; D might be TRBD1 (6 bases). CDR1 SGHTA and CDR2 FQGNSA come from the germline V gene. The CDR3 loop spans 13 amino acids. V was shortened by 1 base and J by 8 bases, with 8 bases between the two germline ends. The CDR3 region is CASSLGRGEKLFF. The CDR3 nucleotides are TGTGCCAGCAGCTTAGGGAGGGGGGAAAAACTGTTTTTT.

The V and J genes are TRBV29-1 and TRBJ2-2; the D is unclear. From germline, CDR1 is SQVTM and CDR2 ANQGSEA. Between the trimmed V and J ends, which lost 7 bases and 7 bases, there was a span of 13 bases. The length of the CDR3 is 12 residues. CDR3 protein: CSAGESSGELFF. The CDR3 DNA sequence: TGCAGCGCTGGGGAATCGAGCGGGGAGCTGTTTTTT.